A single sample gave rise to the 28 T cell receptor beta chains below, sequenced in a study of T-cell memory formation after mild COVID-19. TCRdb used MiXCR to reprocess the 5' RACE reads, holding one entry per CDR3 protein. Here the sample spans about 390,000 distinct CDR3 sequences, about 15% being singletons. What was sequenced was PBMCs or a T cell subset sorted from them (not recorded which). The receptors were sampled from a man between 18 and 35 years old who had mild COVID-19 (a few samples of this study predate the infection). Cell type and time point are not known.

In DNA, the CDR3 is TGTGCCAGCAGTTTTTTGGGGGGGGGAGCTTTCTTT. Protein: CASSFLGGGAFF. This rearrangement joins TRBV12-3 or TRBV12-4 to TRBJ1-1, with a weak D call TRBD1 (5 bases). The V end was cut by 3 bases, the J end by 10 bases, with 12 bases between. The CDR3 runs 12 residues.

This clonotype was counted between two and nine times. This chain connects TRBV7-2 to TRBJ2-5; 7 positions match TRBD2. The trim removed 1 base at V and 9 bases at J, leaving 8 bases unmatched. In germline, CDR1 is SGHTA, CDR2 FQGNSA. The CDR3 runs to 14 residues. CDR3 region: CASSLGRWEGAQYF. The CDR3 nucleotides read TGTGCCAGCAGCTTAGGGAGGTGGGAGGGAGCCCAGTACTTC.

This clonotype has more than one count but fewer than ten. The rearrangement uses TRBV12-3 or TRBV12-4 and TRBJ2-5, with 7 bases that match TRBD1. Losses at the gene ends were 5 bases for V and 2 bases for J; bases not matched to a gene: 5. The CDR3 loop spans 14 amino acids. CDR3: CASSTWDSQETQYF. CDR3 DNA: TGTGCCAGCAGTACTTGGGACAGTCAAGAGACCCAGTACTTC.

This clonotype has a single count. V and J are TRBV11-3 and TRBJ2-2; 7 nucleotides align to TRBD2. Germline assignment: CDR1 SGHNT and CDR2 YENEEA. CDR3 length equals 13 residues. Losses at the gene ends were 1 base for V and 7 bases for J; bases not matched to a gene: 0. CDR3 sequence (DNA): TGTGCCAGCAGCTTAGGCGGGGGCGGGGAGCTGTTTTTT. As protein: CASSLGGGGELFF.

The chain combines TRBV20-1 with TRBJ1-5; possibly TRBD1 for D (5 bases). V lost 3 bases, J lost 5 bases, and 11 bases lay in between. Germline lookup yields CDR1 DFQATT and CDR2 SNEGSKA (reference sequence). The CDR3 is made up of 13 amino acids. CDR3 sequence reads: CSASRGKDQPQHF. The CDR3 DNA sequence: TGCAGTGCTAGCCGGGGCAAAGATCAGCCCCAGCATTTT.

This clonotype has just a few counts. This rearrangement joins TRBV20-1 to TRBJ1-2; TRBD1 might be the D (6 bases). The V and J ends lost 8 bases and 4 bases respectively, with 11 bases between them. Germline CDR1 is DFQATT and CDR2 is SNEGSKA (reference sequence). This CDR3 is built from 11 residues. CDR3 in amino acids: CSQGSVYGYTF. In DNA, the CDR3 is TGCAGTCAGGGGAGTGTCTATGGCTACACCTTC.

Many counts were recorded for this clonotype. The chain couples TRBV10-3 to TRBJ1-5, with TRBD1 identical over 8 bases. Germline CDR1 reads ENHRY; CDR2 reads SYGVKD. Germline trimming cut 4 bases from V and 9 bases from J; bases unmatched to any gene: 17. CDR3 size: 17 residues. In nucleotides, the CDR3 is TGTGCCATCAGTGTAGGGCAGAATGGGGGCGGACAGGGGCCCCAGCATTTT. This translates into CAISVGQNGGGQGPQHF.

This clonotype has ten or more counts. The chain has TRBV5-1 and TRBJ2-5; 11 bases are a match to TRBD2. Germline CDR1 SGHRS, CDR2 YFSETQ. CDR3 size: 17 residues. J gave up 2 bases and V 5 bases, and 11 bases lay outside the gene matches. Here the CDR3 DNA reads TGCGCCAGCAGTCCCGGGTCGGGACTAGCGGCTCAAGAGACCCAGTACTTC. Its protein is CASSPGSGLAAQETQYF.

This clonotype showed up just a few times. J is TRBJ1-6 and V is TRBV7-9; unclear D gene. Germline CDR1 and CDR2: SEHNR and FQNEAQ (reference sequence). CDR3 length: 11 amino acids. The ends were cut back, 5 bases at V and 9 bases at J, with 5 bases in the middle. The CDR3 spells CASSNSSPLHF. The CDR3, as DNA: TGTGCCAGCAGCAACAGTTCACCCCTCCACTTT.

This clonotype showed up just a few times. The V gene is TRBV29-1, the J gene TRBJ1-1; D is ambiguous. Germline CDR1 is SQVTM and CDR2 is ANQGSEA. With 4 bases removed from V and 4 bases from J, the gap between germline ends came to 13 bases. The CDR3 is made up of 13 amino acids. As DNA, the CDR3 is TGCAGCGTTGGTACGGGAAAAAGCACTGAAGCTTTCTTT. Translated, it gives CSVGTGKSTEAFF.

J is TRBJ2-3 and V is TRBV5-6; D uncertain. Germline CDR1 SGHDT, CDR2 YYEEEE. The CDR3 covers 14 residues. Trimming removed 5 bases from V and 3 bases from J, with 13 bases in between. The CDR3 DNA reads as TGTGCCAGCAGATCGTTCTTGGGGACAGATACGCAGTATTTT. Translating gives CASRSFLGTDTQYF.

The gene calls are TRBV28 and TRBJ2-7; 14 nucleotides agree with TRBD2. The trim removed 4 bases at V and 2 bases at J, leaving 1 base unmatched. The CDR3 consists of 15 residues. Germline V lookup: CDR1 MDHEN, CDR2 SYDVKM. The CDR3 region is CASSWTSGGPYEQYF. DNA for the CDR3: TGTGCCAGCAGTTGGACTAGCGGGGGGCCCTACGAGCAGTACTTC.

The chain employs TRBV3-1 and TRBJ2-5; D might be TRBD1 (6 bases). The CDR3 has 15 residues. V lost 2 bases and J lost 4, with 14 bases in between. Germline V gene lookup returns CDR1 LGHDT and CDR2 YNNKEL (reference sequence). The CDR3 sequence is CASSQRPGDAETQYF. The CDR3 region has the DNA TGTGCCAGCAGCCAACGTCCAGGGGATGCAGAGACCCAGTACTTC.

In this sample, this clonotype turned up a few times. The chain joins TRBV29-1 to TRBJ2-1; D unresolved. Per the germline V gene, CDR1 is SQVTM and CDR2 is ANQGSEA. CDR3 length: 14 amino acids. V lost 4 bases to trimming and J lost 5 bases, with 15 bases between them. This chain's CDR3 is CSVGLVRLDNEQFF. The DNA of the CDR3 is TGCAGCGTTGGGCTTGTGAGGCTCGACAATGAGCAGTTCTTC.

As DNA, the CDR3 is TGTGCCAGCAGCGTCGCGCTAGCGGGGGGTTACCACTACAATGAGCAGTTCTTC. The encoded protein is CASSVALAGGYHYNEQFF. The chain joins TRBV11-2 to TRBJ2-1, with 11 bases identical to TRBD2. Germline CDR1 and CDR2: SGHAT and FQNNGV. V dropped 5 bases and J dropped 3; count of bases not matched to a gene: 12. The CDR3 spans 18 residues.

This clonotype was detected a few times. The rearrangement joins TRBV7-2 to TRBJ2-7; D could derive from TRBD1 or TRBD2 (7 bases each). V gave up 8 bases and J gave up 2 bases, with 16 bases separating them. CDR1 and CDR2 (germline): SGHTA, FQGNSA. CDR3 length equals 14 residues. CDR3 nucleotide sequence: TGTGCCAGCGGACCCCAGGGGGGGCCCTACGAGCAGTACTTC. The encoded protein is CASGPQGGPYEQYF.

The rearrangement joins TRBV11-2 to TRBJ2-3; D is perhaps TRBD2 (7 bases). V was cut by 7 bases and J by 0 bases, with 17 bases left in between. Germline V gene lookup returns CDR1 SGHAT and CDR2 FQNNGV. The CDR3 runs to 16 residues. The CDR3 is CASNSARGASTDTQYF. The CDR3 nucleotides are TGTGCCAGCAACTCCGCCCGGGGGGCAAGCACAGATACGCAGTATTTT.

This clonotype was counted only a few times. This chain joins TRBV5-6 and TRBJ2-3, with D tentatively TRBD1 (6 bases). From germline, CDR1 is SGHDT and CDR2 YYEEEE. This CDR3 spans 16 amino acids. The V gene lost 0 bases and the J gene lost 1 base, with 12 bases spanning the gap. In nucleotides, the CDR3 is TGTGCCAGCAGCTTGGATATGGGACACCGCACAGATACGCAGTATTTT. It specifies CASSLDMGHRTDTQYF.

This clonotype appeared many times. The chain uses TRBV12-3 or TRBV12-4 and TRBJ1-2; 7 nucleotides line up with TRBD1. The V segment lost 7 bases and the J segment 4 bases; nucleotides outside the gene matches: 9. This CDR3 comprises 14 residues. The CDR3 sequence is CASTPRAGGYGYTF. The DNA for the CDR3 is TGTGCCAGCACCCCCCGGGCAGGGGGCTATGGCTACACCTTC.

This clonotype was detected a few times. J is TRBJ1-1 and V is TRBV20-1; maybe TRBD1 (6 bases). Germline lookup yields CDR1 DFQATT and CDR2 SNEGSKA (reference sequence). The CDR3 spans 13 residues. With 2 bases removed from V and 6 bases from J, the gap between germline ends came to 13 bases. The CDR3 loop is CSARRGLGAEAFF. CDR3 sequence (DNA): TGCAGTGCTAGACGGGGGCTTGGGGCTGAAGCTTTCTTT.

This clonotype was detected only a few times. The chain links TRBV20-1 to TRBJ2-7, with D perhaps TRBD1 or TRBD2 (5 bases each). The V end lost 4 bases, the J end lost 2 bases, and 6 bases lay between the germline ends. The CDR3 contains 11 residues. Germline V gene lookup returns CDR1 DFQATT and CDR2 SNEGSKA (reference sequence). Here the CDR3 reads CSAKGPYEQYV. Here the CDR3 DNA reads TGCAGTGCTAAGGGACCCTACGAGCAGTACGTC.

V gene TRBV30 combines with J gene TRBJ2-7; 7 bases are shared with TRBD1. Trimming took 3 bases from V and 2 from J; bases not matched to a gene: 7. Germline V CDR1 and CDR2: GTSNPN, SVGIG (reference sequence). The CDR3 length is 14 residues. The CDR3 is CAWRIPGQTYEQYF. CDR3 in DNA: TGTGCCTGGAGAATCCCGGGACAGACCTACGAGCAGTACTTC.

In this sample, this clonotype turned up a few times. CDR3 bases: TGCGCCAGCAGCCAAGATCGGCCGCCAAGTACAGGGGGCACTGAAGCTTTCTTT. It is translated as CASSQDRPPSTGGTEAFF. This chain joins TRBV4-1 and TRBJ1-1; 8 nucleotides match TRBD1. Unmatched junction bases numbered 13, after V lost 0 bases and J lost 4 bases. Looked up from germline, CDR1 is MGHRA and CDR2 is YSYEKL. The CDR3 runs 18 residues.

About this clonotype itself: Sequence at one end of the junction differs from germline and may be a read error. The V gene is TRBV5-1, the J gene TRBJ1-1; D uncertain. Germline-derived CDR1 and CDR2 are SGHRS and YFSETQ. CDR3 length equals 9 residues. The CDR3 DNA sequence: TGCGCCAGCAGCTTCGAAGACCTCTTT. It codes for CASSFEDLF. Full variable domain (remainder filled in from reference TRBV5-1 and TRBJ1-1): KAGVTQTPRYLIKTRGQQVTLSCSPISGHRSVSWYQQTPGQGLQFLFEYFSETQRNKGNFPGRFSGRQFSNSRSEMNVSTLELGDSALYLCASSFEDLFGQGTRLTVV.

V and J are TRBV5-6 and TRBJ2-1, with no clear D. The CDR3 totals 13 residues. The germline CDR1 and CDR2 sequences are SGHDT and YYEEEE. With 0 bases removed from V and 10 bases from J, the gap between germline ends came to 11 bases. CDR3 coding DNA: TGTGCCAGCAGCTTGGTTGGTAGACAAGAGCAGTTCTTC. Translated, it gives CASSLVGRQEQFF.

The rearrangement uses TRBV12-3 or TRBV12-4 and TRBJ1-1, with D uncertain. V gave up 2 bases and J gave up 0 bases, with 7 bases separating them. The CDR3 extends over 14 amino acids. The CDR3 here is CASSLWVVNTEAFF. CDR3 nucleotide sequence: TGTGCCAGCAGTTTATGGGTTGTGAACACTGAAGCTTTCTTT.

This clonotype was counted a few times. This rearrangement joins TRBV6-2 or TRBV6-3 to TRBJ2-2, with D perhaps matching TRBD1 (5 bases). With 0 bases removed from V and 7 bases from J, the gap between germline ends came to 15 bases. The CDR3 is 16 amino acids. CDR1 MNHEY and CDR2 SVGEGT come from the germline V gene. DNA for the CDR3: TGTGCCAGCAGTTACTCCCTATCAGGGTTTCACGGGGAGCTGTTTTTT. Amino acid sequence: CASSYSLSGFHGELFF.

V usage is TRBV7-9 and J usage is TRBJ1-5; D is perhaps TRBD1 (5 bases). The CDR3 is 15 residues long. CDR1 and CDR2 (germline): SEHNR, FQNEAQ (reference sequence). Trimming stripped 4 bases from V and 0 bases from J, with 10 bases between. DNA for the CDR3: TGTGCCAGCAGCTCAGGACAAACTAGCAATCAGCCCCAGCATTTT. The encoded protein is CASSSGQTSNQPQHF.